Below are 3 T cell receptor beta chains sequenced from a single sample in a study of CD8 T cells in ankylosing spondylitis. Via MiXCR, TCRdb re-called the 5' RACE reads, giving one row per CDR3 protein. The data contain about 480,000 distinct CDR3 sequences, 17% of them singletons. General study points: It appeared that ankylosing spondylitis blood was characterized by a TCR beta motif of several highly homologous variants.

Their cognate antigens are unknown. The sample comprised blood, either unsorted or a sorted T cell fraction (not recorded which). The receptor source for this set is a male donor with ankylosing spondylitis.

V is TRBV19 and J is TRBJ2-2; no clear D gene. The CDR3 extends over 15 amino acids. Germline V CDR1 and CDR2: LNHDA, SQIVND (reference sequence). V was trimmed by 3 bases and J by 3 bases, leaving 11 bases between them. CDR3 sequence (DNA): TGTGCCAGTAGTATCTGGGGTGCATACACCGGGGAGCTGTTTTTT. Protein sequence: CASSIWGAYTGELFF. The variable domain in full, with the rest retrieved from reference TRBV19 and TRBJ2-2, is DGGITQSPKYLFRKEGQNVTLSCEQNLNHDAMYWYRQDPGQGLRLIYYSQIVNDFQKGDIAEGYSVSREKKESFPLTVTSAQKNPTAFYLCASSIWGAYTGELFFGEGSRLTVL.

The chain recombines TRBV11-1 with TRBJ2-1; D is perhaps TRBD2 (6 bases). Germline V gene data show CDR1 as SGHAT and CDR2 as FQDESV (reference sequence). The CDR3 runs to 18 residues. The V gene lost 1 base and the J gene lost 0 bases, with 16 bases spanning the gap. CDR3 nucleotides: TGTGCCAGCAGCTTAGGGGGTCTAGCGTACAGCTCCTACAATGAGCAGTTCTTC. Encoded protein: CASSLGGLAYSSYNEQFF.

The V and J genes are TRBV28 and TRBJ2-7; D unclear. Germline values: CDR1 MDHEN, CDR2 SYDVKM. Trimming removed 7 bases from V and 4 bases from J, with 14 bases in between. The CDR3 spans 13 residues. Here the CDR3 DNA reads TGTGCCAGCACCCCGTCTAGTCTGTACGAGCAGTACTTC. This translates into CASTPSSLYEQYF.